Following are 28 T cell receptor beta chains from one sample sequenced in a study of T cell responses to AZD1222 COVID-19 vaccine. TCRdb's copy holds only in-frame clones and misses some; the assay was immunoSEQ multiplex PCR. The table lists 110,000 or so clones, over 75% of them singletons. The source was peripheral blood, collected on day 0 of AZD1222 vaccination. The receptors derive from an adult in good health.

The CDR3: CASSELTGTGELFF. The CDR3 nucleotides are TGTGCCAGCAGTGAACTGACAGGTACCGGGGAGCTGTTTTTT. The rearrangement uses TRBV6-1 and TRBJ2-2; D is possibly TRBD1 (6 bases). V shed 2 bases and J shed 5 bases, with 9 bases lying between them. The CDR3 consists of 14 residues. From germline, CDR1 is MNHNS and CDR2 SASEGT.

V is TRBV6-2 or TRBV6-3 and J is TRBJ1-5; no definite D call. Germline V gives CDR1 MNHEY, CDR2 SVGEGT. The CDR3 runs to 15 residues. Trimming took 7 bases from V and 3 from J, leaving 16 bases between them. The CDR3 spells CASIPRAALNQPQHF. The CDR3 nucleotides read TGTGCCAGCATCCCTCGGGCAGCACTCAATCAGCCCCAGCATTTT.

The CDR3 reads CASSQEGTNNSPLHF. CDR3 nucleotide sequence: TGTGCCAGCTCCCAGGAGGGGACCAATAATTCACCCCTCCACTTT. The chain employs TRBV18 and TRBJ1-6; tentatively, D is TRBD1 (5 bases). V lost 6 bases, J lost 5 bases, and 14 bases lay in between. Germline CDR1 is KGHSH and CDR2 is LQKENI. The CDR3 runs 15 residues.

J is TRBJ2-7 and V is TRBV10-1, with 9 nucleotides matching TRBD1. The CDR3 spans 13 residues. Germline CDR1 reads WNHNN; CDR2 reads SYGVQD (reference sequence). V shed 7 bases, J shed 2 bases, and the junction held 3 bases outside the gene matches. CDR3 DNA: TGCGCCAGCACTCGACAGGGGGCCTACGAGCAGTACGTC. It codes for CASTRQGAYEQYV.

This clone has only one observation. V and J are TRBV19 and TRBJ2-1, with 7 bases aligning to TRBD2. After removal of 10 bases from V and 10 bases from J, the junction contained 13 bases not matched to a gene. The length of the CDR3 is 13 residues. The germline V gene encodes CDR1 LNHDA and CDR2 SQIVND (reference sequence). The chain's CDR3 is CAIIRDYLVEQFF. The DNA of the CDR3 is TGTGCCATAATCCGGGACTACCTCGTCGAGCAGTTCTTC.

In its sample, this clone was seen once. The chain uses TRBV27 and TRBJ1-6, with 7 nucleotides matching TRBD1. This CDR3 is built from 15 residues. Germline V gene lookup returns CDR1 MNHEY and CDR2 SMNVEV (reference sequence). The trim removed 7 bases at V and 3 bases at J, leaving 6 bases unmatched. In nucleotides, the CDR3 is TGTGCCAGCACCACCAGACAGGGCTATAATTCACCCCTCCACTTT. It encodes CASTTRQGYNSPLHF.

This clone was observed once. The chain combines TRBV5-1 with TRBJ2-1, with TRBD2 matching over 9 bases. Trimming removed 0 bases from V and 11 bases from J; junction bases left unmatched: 3. The CDR3 runs 13 residues. CDR1 is SGHRS and CDR2 is YFSETQ in the germline V gene. The CDR3 DNA sequence: TGCGCCAGCAGCTTGGAGTCTAGCGGGAAGCAGTTCTTC. Encoded protein: CASSLESSGKQFF. The variable domain in full, completed from reference TRBV5-1 and TRBJ2-1, reads KAGVTQTPRYLIKTRGQQVTLSCSPISGHRSVSWYQQTPGQGLQFLFEYFSETQRNKGNFPGRFSGRQFSNSRSEMNVSTLELGDSALYLCASSLESSGKQFFGPGTRLTVL.

The chain uses TRBV7-9 and TRBJ1-4; no reliable D call. The CDR3 covers 10 residues. Germline values: CDR1 SEHNR, CDR2 FQNEAQ (reference sequence). V was pared by 5 bases and J by 8 bases, with 3 bases between. This chain's CDR3 is CASSGEKLFF. The CDR3, as DNA: TGTGCCAGCAGCGGCGAAAAACTGTTTTTT.

This sequence joins TRBV11-2 and TRBJ2-7; possible D gene TRBD2, 5 bases. V was shortened by 4 bases and J by 2 bases, with 9 bases between the two germline ends. This CDR3 is built from 13 residues. CDR1 is SGHAT and CDR2 is FQNNGV in the germline V gene. In nucleotides, the CDR3 is TGTGCCAGCAGCTCGGCCGGGGCCTACGAGCAGTACGTC. It is translated as CASSSAGAYEQYV.

The chain uses TRBV18 and TRBJ2-1, with D perhaps TRBD1 or TRBD2 (5 bases each). V was clipped by 5 bases and J by 10 bases, with 27 bases between them. This CDR3 has 17 residues. From germline, CDR1 is KGHSH and CDR2 LQKENI. In DNA form, the CDR3 reads TGTGCCAGCTCATCGAGTATTGGGGGACCGCTTCTGGAGGAGCAGTTCTTC. This encodes CASSSSIGGPLLEEQFF.

This clone was observed once. The rearrangement joins TRBV6-5 to TRBJ1-2, with 9 bases aligning to TRBD1. Germline V gene data show CDR1 as MNHEY and CDR2 as SVGAGI. This CDR3 has 15 amino acids. The junction had 3 bases not matched to a gene; V was cut back by 0 bases and J by 4 bases. The CDR3 region has the DNA TGTGCCAGCAGTTACTCCTTGACAGGGGGCTATGGCTACACCTTC. Translation: CASSYSLTGGYGYTF.

Here the CDR3 DNA reads TGTGCCAGCAGCTTTAGAGGGAGTCGGGGAACTGCAACTAATGAAAAACTGTTTTTT. Translating it yields CASSFRGSRGTATNEKLFF. This chain links TRBV7-9 with TRBJ1-4, with D hard to call. V dropped 3 bases and J dropped 0 bases, with 20 bases sitting between them. CDR3 length: 19 amino acids. Germline V gene sequence: CDR1 SEHNR, CDR2 FQNEAQ (reference sequence).

The chain has TRBV7-3 and TRBJ1-1, with D possibly matching TRBD1 (6 bases). Germline CDR1 is SGHTA and CDR2 is FQGTGA. The CDR3 covers 14 residues. The V gene lost 5 bases and the J gene lost 6 bases, with 16 bases spanning the gap. The CDR3 DNA reads as TGTGCCAGCAGCCCCACGGGACAAACAGCTGAAGCTTTCTTT. It codes for CASSPTGQTAEAFF.

The J gene is TRBJ2-3, the V gene TRBV4-1; 8 bases map to TRBD1. Trimming cost V 2 bases and J 1 base; bases outside gene matches: 14. The CDR3 is 19 residues long. Germline CDR1 MGHRA, CDR2 YSYEKL. CDR3: CASSQPLGSGGAGTDTQYF. The DNA of the CDR3 is TGCGCCAGCAGCCAACCCCTTGGATCAGGGGGCGCGGGCACAGATACGCAGTATTTT.

The chain joins TRBV11-2 to TRBJ2-5; TRBD1 might be the D (7 bases). This CDR3 has 17 amino acids. Trimming stripped 1 base from V and 4 bases from J, with 19 bases between. Germline loops: CDR1 SGHAT, CDR2 FQNNGV. The CDR3 region has the DNA TGTGCCAGCAGCTTAGGGCAGGGGGGTCCCAAGGGAGAGACCCAGTACTTC. Protein: CASSLGQGGPKGETQYF. The whole variable domain, remainder taken from reference TRBV11-2 and TRBJ2-5, is EAGVAQSPRYKIIEKRQSVAFWCNPISGHATLYWYQQILGQGPKLLIQFQNNGVVDDSQLPKDRFSAERLKGVDSTLKIQPAKLEDSAVYLCASSLGQGGPKGETQYFGPGTRLLVL.

J is TRBJ2-5 and V is TRBV7-9, with D possibly being TRBD1 (5 bases). This CDR3 has 14 amino acids. V lost 4 bases, J lost 0 bases, and 9 bases lay in between. Germline V gives CDR1 SEHNR, CDR2 FQNEAQ (reference sequence). In DNA form, the CDR3 reads TGTGCCAGCAGCTCCGACAGTTACCAAGAGACCCAGTACTTC. Its protein is CASSSDSYQETQYF.

The genes are TRBV10-3 and TRBJ2-3, with D uncertain. Germline-derived CDR1 and CDR2 are ENHRY and SYGVKD. The CDR3 spans 11 residues. V was trimmed by 6 bases and J by 2 bases, leaving 3 bases between them. In DNA, the CDR3 is TGTGCCATCAGGGCCACAGATACGCAGTATTTT. It translates to CAIRATDTQYF.

This chain joins TRBV7-9 and TRBJ1-5; the match to TRBD1 covers 10 bases. The V gene's germline CDR1 is SEHNR and CDR2 FQNEAQ (reference sequence). CDR3 length equals 16 residues. V gave up 0 bases and J gave up 7 bases; unmatched junction bases: 6. The CDR3 is CASSLATGGLEQPQHF. The DNA for the CDR3 is TGTGCCAGCAGCTTAGCGACAGGGGGCTTGGAGCAGCCCCAGCATTTT. The full variable domain, with the rest looked up from reference TRBV7-9 and TRBJ1-5, is DTGVSQNPRHKITKRGQNVTFRCDPISEHNRLYWYRQTLGQGPEFLTYFQNEAQLEKSRLLSDRFSAERPKGSFSTLEIQRTEQGDSAMYLCASSLATGGLEQPQHFGDGTRLSIL.

The chain uses TRBV28 and TRBJ2-3, with TRBD2 identical over 12 bases. V lost 5 bases, J lost 5 bases, and 14 bases stayed unmatched. Germline CDR1 reads MDHEN; CDR2 reads SYDVKM. There are 18 residues in the CDR3. The CDR3 DNA follows: TGTGCCAGCAGTGTACTAGCGGGGGGAGGGAGTCGAAGAGATACGCAGTATTTT. It is translated as CASSVLAGGGSRRDTQYF.

The J gene is TRBJ1-4, the V gene TRBV9; no definite D call. V was shortened by 4 bases and J by 8 bases, with 18 bases between the two germline ends. The CDR3 contains 15 residues. CDR1 SGDLS and CDR2 YYNGEE come from the germline V gene. The CDR3 is CASSPGEVFGEKLFF. CDR3 coding DNA: TGTGCCAGCAGCCCCGGGGAGGTGTTTGGGGAAAAACTGTTTTTT.

This clone was seen a few times. The gene calls are TRBV14 and TRBJ1-2; TRBD1 agrees at 8 bases. V shed 2 bases, J shed 4 bases, and the junction held 6 bases outside the gene matches. The germline V gene has CDR1 SGHDN and CDR2 FVKESK. The CDR3 totals 15 residues. The chain's CDR3 is CASSQIVGTGYGYTF. DNA for the CDR3: TGTGCCAGCAGCCAAATCGTGGGGACAGGCTATGGCTACACCTTC.

The chain carries TRBV4-3 and TRBJ2-3; 9 nucleotides match TRBD2. Germline lookup yields CDR1 LGHNA and CDR2 YSLEER. Losses at the gene ends were 4 bases for V and 6 bases for J; bases not matched to a gene: 8. This CDR3 region has 15 residues. As DNA, the CDR3 is TGCGCCAGCAGCCCTTTTGGCGGGGGGGGCGATACGCAGTATTTT. Amino acid sequence: CASSPFGGGGDTQYF.

The chain links TRBV7-9 to TRBJ1-1; D is undetermined. V gave up 1 base and J gave up 1 base, with 22 bases separating them. Germline V CDR1 and CDR2: SEHNR, FQNEAQ (reference sequence). The CDR3 contains 19 residues. This CDR3 reads CASSLVTGMGNTANTEAFF. The CDR3 DNA is TGTGCCAGCAGCTTAGTTACCGGGATGGGGAATACCGCGAACACTGAAGCTTTCTTT.

This chain links TRBV30 with TRBJ1-1; D possibly corresponds to TRBD1 (6 bases). V shed 0 bases and J shed 1 base, with 12 bases lying between them. There are 15 residues in the CDR3. The germline V gene has CDR1 GTSNPN and CDR2 SVGIG (reference sequence). CDR3 DNA sequence: TGTGCCTGGAGTGTATGGGGGGCTAAGAACACTGAAGCTTTCTTT. Protein sequence: CAWSVWGAKNTEAFF. Full variable domain (outside the CDR3, taken from reference TRBV30 and TRBJ1-1): SQTIHQWPATLVQPVGSPLSLECTVEGTSNPNLYWYRQAAGRGLQLLFYSVGIGQISSEVPQNLSASRPQDRQFILSSKKLLLSDSGFYLCAWSVWGAKNTEAFFGQGTRLTVV.

This rearrangement joins TRBV5-1 to TRBJ2-3, with 8 positions matching TRBD2. The CDR3 contains 15 residues. Trimming took 8 bases from V and 4 from J; bases not matched to a gene: 12. Germline V CDR1 and CDR2: SGHRS, YFSETQ. CDR3 amino acids: CASRPSTGGSDTQYF. The CDR3 bases are TGCGCCAGTAGACCCTCGACGGGGGGGTCAGATACGCAGTATTTT. The entire variable domain, with the rest obtained from reference TRBV5-1 and TRBJ2-3, is as follows: KAGVTQTPRYLIKTRGQQVTLSCSPISGHRSVSWYQQTPGQGLQFLFEYFSETQRNKGNFPGRFSGRQFSNSRSEMNVSTLELGDSALYLCASRPSTGGSDTQYFGPGTRLTVL.

This sequence joins TRBV6-2 or TRBV6-3 and TRBJ2-3; no definite D call. Germline loops: CDR1 MNHEY, CDR2 SVGEGT. Trimming took off 5 bases at V and 1 base at J, with 19 bases between the two ends. The CDR3 extends over 17 amino acids. CDR3 amino acids: CASSPLSGGRGTDTQYF. CDR3 DNA sequence: TGTGCCAGCAGTCCCCTCTCCGGTGGTAGGGGCACAGATACGCAGTATTTT.

V usage is TRBV30 and J usage is TRBJ1-6; 10 bases fit TRBD1. Germline V gene data show CDR1 as GTSNPN and CDR2 as SVGIG (reference sequence). The CDR3 is made up of 14 amino acids. The trim removed 3 bases at V and 10 bases at J, leaving 6 bases unmatched. Written as DNA, the CDR3 is TGTGCCTGGAGGTTGGGACAGGGGTGGTCACCCCTCCACTTT. Amino acid sequence: CAWRLGQGWSPLHF.

The chain combines TRBV6-5 with TRBJ1-5; D gene uncertain. V dropped 5 bases and J dropped 4 bases, with 12 bases sitting between them. Germline values: CDR1 MNHEY, CDR2 SVGAGI. This CDR3 has 14 amino acids. The CDR3 region has the DNA TGTGCCAGCAGTATAGGACTCGAGAATCAGCCCCAGCATTTT. Translating it yields CASSIGLENQPQHF.